A single sample gave rise to the 17 T cell receptor beta chains below, sequenced in a study of neoadjuvant anti-PD-1 for oral cavity cancer. The sample's time point: after neoadjuvant nivolumab, at surgical resection. Repertoires were generated with immunoSEQ multiplex PCR, while TCRdb's copy carries only in-frame clones and drops some. The table lists 8,000 or so clones, around three quarters of them singletons. The input for sequencing was PBMCs, taken after nivolumab (anti-PD-1) treatment. All receptors derive from a person aged 35-79 years with oral cavity squamous cell carcinoma.

This rearrangement joins TRBV6-5 to TRBJ1-1; D is ambiguous. CDR3 size: 14 residues. Between the trimmed V and J ends, which lost 8 bases and 4 bases, there was a span of 17 bases. Germline V gene lookup returns CDR1 MNHEY and CDR2 SVGAGI. Here the CDR3 DNA reads TGTGCCAGCGCCACGGGAGCTGTCGGCACTGAAGCTTTCTTT. Its translation is CASATGAVGTEAFF.

This clone was counted a few times. This chain connects TRBV7-2 to TRBJ1-3; the D gene is possibly TRBD1 (6 bases). Trimming took off 2 bases at V and 1 base at J, with 12 bases between the two ends. The CDR3 extends over 16 amino acids. Germline loops: CDR1 SGHTA, CDR2 FQGNSA. The CDR3 here is CASSLWDTLSGNTIYF. The CDR3 nucleotides are TGTGCCAGCAGCTTATGGGACACGCTATCTGGAAACACCATATATTTT.

This rearrangement joins TRBV7-6 to TRBJ2-3, with no clear D. V lost 5 bases and J 2 bases, leaving 8 bases between the germline ends. The germline gives CDR1 SGHVS, CDR2 FNYEAQ. This CDR3 is 13 amino acids long. The CDR3 is CASSPTNTDTQYF. CDR3 sequence (DNA): TGTGCCAGCAGCCCCACCAACACAGATACGCAGTATTTT. The full variable domain, its missing parts supplied by reference TRBV7-6 and TRBJ2-3, is GAGVSQSPRYKVTKRGQDVALRCDPISGHVSLYWYRQALGQGPEFLTYFNYEAQQDKSGLPNDRFSAERPEGSISTLTIQRTEQRDSAMYRCASSPTNTDTQYFGPGTRLTVL.

DNA of the CDR3: TGTGCCAGCAGCCATAGGACTAGGGTCCTAGAGACCCAGTACTTC. Translated, it gives CASSHRTRVLETQYF. The chain is built from TRBV14 and TRBJ2-5, with 7 bases fitting TRBD2. The CDR3 is made up of 15 amino acids. Germline V lookup: CDR1 SGHDN, CDR2 FVKESK. V trimming: 3 bases; J trimming: 4 bases; junction bases outside the gene matches: 8.

As to this clone: At one end, the junction sequence differs from germline, possibly due to a read error. V is TRBV5-1 and J is TRBJ1-5; weak D call: TRBD1 (6 bases). Germline values: CDR1 SGHRS, CDR2 YFSETQ. The CDR3 has 14 amino acids. The CDR3 sequence: CASSITGTGQPQHF. CDR3 bases: TGTGCCAGCAGCATTACAGGGACCGGGCAGCCCCAGCATTTT.

This clone was counted between two and nine times. This sequence joins TRBV5-5 and TRBJ2-7; D unresolved. The CDR3 has 13 residues. CDR1 is SGHKS, CDR2 YYEKEE, per germline (reference sequence). V lost 0 bases, J lost 7 bases, and 11 bases lay in between. The CDR3: CASSLGPNGEQYF. Here the CDR3 DNA reads TGTGCCAGCAGCTTGGGGCCCAATGGGGAGCAGTACTTC.

V usage is TRBV7-9 and J usage is TRBJ2-3; 7 nucleotides line up with TRBD2. V gave up 5 bases and J gave up 0 bases; unmatched junction bases: 14. The CDR3 is 18 residues long. Per germline, CDR1 SEHNR and CDR2 FQNEAQ (reference sequence). The CDR3: CASSPGGAGRSSTDTQYF. CDR3 sequence (DNA): TGTGCCAGCAGCCCCGGGGGAGCGGGGCGCTCTAGCACAGATACGCAGTATTTT.

The chain is built from TRBV19 and TRBJ1-2; maybe TRBD1 (5 bases). Trimming took 1 base from V and 3 from J, leaving 6 bases between them. Germline loops: CDR1 LNHDA, CDR2 SQIVND (reference sequence). The CDR3 contains 13 residues. Here the CDR3 reads CASSIGGYYGYTF. DNA for the CDR3: TGTGCCAGTAGTATAGGGGGCTACTATGGCTACACCTTC.

The chain combines TRBV7-3 with TRBJ2-7; 10 bases are a match to TRBD1. The trim removed 3 bases at V and 10 bases at J, leaving 9 bases unmatched. The CDR3 is 14 amino acids. Germline-derived CDR1 and CDR2 are SGHTA and FQGTGA. For the CDR3, the DNA is TGTGCCAGCAGCTTGACGGGACAGGGGACAGACCAGTACTTC. It specifies CASSLTGQGTDQYF.

This chain joins TRBV6-4 and TRBJ2-3; D is possibly TRBD1 or TRBD2 (5 bases each). The ends were cut back, 5 bases at V and 0 bases at J, with 15 bases in the middle. The CDR3 has 16 residues. Germline CDR1 and CDR2: MRHNA and SNTAGT. CDR3 in amino acids: CASSTMPGLSTDTQYF. The CDR3 coding sequence is TGTGCCAGCAGTACCATGCCGGGGCTTAGCACAGATACGCAGTATTTT.

The chain carries TRBV6-1 and TRBJ2-2; 8 bases map to TRBD1. V lost 9 bases and J lost 0; bases outside the gene matches: 3. In germline, CDR1 is MNHNS, CDR2 SASEGT. This CDR3 is built from 14 residues. The CDR3 nucleotides read TGTGCCAGTCGGACAGGGTCGAACACCGGGGAGCTGTTTTTT. This encodes CASRTGSNTGELFF.

DNA of the CDR3: TGTGCCAGCAGTGAACATCAGGGGGCGCCGAACACTGAAGCTTTCTTT. As protein: CASSEHQGAPNTEAFF. The rearrangement links TRBV6-1 to TRBJ1-1; 8 bases are shared with TRBD1. The CDR3 totals 16 residues. Germline V gene sequence: CDR1 MNHNS, CDR2 SASEGT. With 2 bases clipped from V and 1 base from J, the junction kept 6 bases outside the gene matches.

This sequence joins TRBV6-1 and TRBJ2-1; TRBD1 is a possible D gene (5 bases). Germline-derived CDR1 and CDR2 are MNHNS and SASEGT. The CDR3 contains 13 residues. Trimming pared 5 bases from V and 4 bases from J, leaving 9 bases between. CDR3: CASSPGQYNEQFF. The CDR3 nucleotides read TGTGCCAGCAGTCCCGGACAATACAATGAGCAGTTCTTC.

The genes are TRBV18 and TRBJ2-7; 7 bases map to TRBD2. V shed 3 bases and J 6 bases; nucleotides not matched to a gene: 5. CDR3 size: 13 residues. Per the germline V gene, CDR1 is KGHSH and CDR2 is LQKENI. CDR3 residues: CASSPGTGGEQYF. The DNA of the CDR3 is TGTGCCAGCTCACCCGGGACGGGGGGCGAGCAGTACTTC.

The rearrangement uses TRBV4-2 and TRBJ1-1; perhaps TRBD1 as D (5 bases). The CDR3 has 14 residues. V lost 0 bases and J 4 bases, leaving 9 bases between the germline ends. Germline V gene data show CDR1 as LGHNA and CDR2 as YNFKEQ. This chain's CDR3 is CASSQDRGTTEAFF. CDR3 DNA sequence: TGTGCCAGCAGCCAAGATCGGGGCACCACTGAAGCTTTCTTT.

This chain joins TRBV9 and TRBJ2-7; 9 bases align to TRBD1. The CDR3 covers 15 residues. The germline CDR1 and CDR2 sequences are SGDLS and YYNGEE. Trimming took 0 bases from V and 5 from J; bases not matched to a gene: 6. The CDR3 loop is CASSVEGDRVDEQYF. CDR3 DNA: TGTGCCAGCAGCGTAGAAGGGGACAGGGTGGACGAGCAGTACTTC.

This chain links TRBV7-2 with TRBJ2-3; weak D call: TRBD1 (5 bases). CDR1 and CDR2 from the germline V gene are SGHTA and FQGNSA. The CDR3 spans 14 residues. V lost 2 bases and J 0 bases, leaving 6 bases between the germline ends. In DNA, the CDR3 is TGTGCCAGCAGCTTACCAGGGAGCACAGATACGCAGTATTTT. It specifies CASSLPGSTDTQYF.